The rows below give T cell receptor beta chains drawn from one sample of a study of blood T cell repertoires in COVID-19. Libraries were prepared by immunoSEQ multiplex PCR; TCRdb keeps only in-frame clonotypes and omits some of them. The profile shows approximately 120,000 clones, around 80% of them singletons. The sequenced sample was peripheral blood. All receptors derive from a man in his thirties or forties with COVID-19, enrolled during active disease. Each CDR3 is given with its conserved first and last residue. Fields, in order: clone size, CDR3 length, D gene, V gene, J gene, CDR3 protein, CDR3 DNA. A D gene is named only where the DNA matches it firmly. Where a row states a size, it is once, few, many or the class of an expanded clone; other rows omit it.

size: -
length: 14
D: -
V: TRBV4-1
J: TRBJ1-3
CDR3: CASSQERAGNTIYF
DNA: TGCGCCAGCAGCCAAGAGCGGGCTGGAAACACCATATATTTT

size: -
length: 12
D: -
V: TRBV6-2/TRBV6-3
J: TRBJ2-7
CDR3: CASSYAGYEQYF
DNA: TGTGCCAGCAGTTACGCGGGGTACGAGCAGTACTTC

size: -
length: 14
D: TRBD1
V: TRBV5-1
J: TRBJ2-7
CDR3: CASTLRQGAYEQYF
DNA: TGCGCCAGCACCCTGCGACAGGGGGCCTACGAGCAGTACTTC

size: few
length: 14
D: -
V: TRBV29-1
J: TRBJ1-3
CDR3: CSVGSWGPGNTIYF
DNA: TGCAGCGTTGGTTCTTGGGGGCCTGGAAACACCATATATTTT

size: -
length: 17
D: TRBD2
V: TRBV28
J: TRBJ2-7
CDR3: CASSLRILAGGPREQYF
DNA: TGTGCCAGCAGTTTACGCATTCTAGCGGGAGGGCCCCGCGAGCAGTACTTC

size: few
length: 14
D: TRBD1
V: TRBV7-9
J: TRBJ1-2
CDR3: CASSTYRGDYGYTF
DNA: TGTGCCAGCAGCACTTACAGGGGTGACTATGGCTACACCTTC

size: many
length: 16
D: -
V: TRBV20-1
J: TRBJ1-5
CDR3: CSASRDNTNSNQPQHF
DNA: TGCAGTGCTAGTCGGGATAACACGAATAGCAATCAGCCCCAGCATTTT

size: -
length: 17
D: TRBD1
V: TRBV19
J: TRBJ2-1
CDR3: CASDGTGGSGRDNEQFF
DNA: TGTGCCAGTGATGGGACAGGGGGCAGCGGGAGGGACAATGAGCAGTTCTTC

size: -
length: 17
D: TRBD2
V: TRBV7-9
J: TRBJ2-2
CDR3: CASSLPGGTPLTGELFF
DNA: TGTGCCAGCAGCTTACCGGGGGGGACTCCTCTAACCGGGGAGCTGTTTTTT

size: -
length: 13
D: -
V: TRBV6-5
J: TRBJ1-2
CDR3: CASSSQEDYGYTF
DNA: TGTGCCAGCAGTTCACAAGAGGACTATGGCTACACCTTC

size: few
length: 12
D: TRBD1
V: TRBV6-5
J: TRBJ1-5
CDR3: CASSHPGGPQHF
DNA: TGTGCCAGCAGCCACCCAGGGGGGCCCCAGCATTTT

size: -
length: 16
D: TRBD1
V: TRBV6-6
J: TRBJ1-6
CDR3: CASRDPGDRLYSPLHF
DNA: TGTGCCAGCAGGGACCCAGGGGACAGGCTATATTCACCCCTCCACTTT

size: -
length: 12
D: TRBD1
V: TRBV10-3
J: TRBJ1-2
CDR3: CAISGTGAGYTF
DNA: TGTGCCATCAGCGGAACAGGGGCCGGCTACACCTTC

size: -
length: 16
D: TRBD2
V: TRBV28
J: TRBJ2-3
CDR3: CASPPGTSGSTDTQYF
DNA: TGTGCCAGCCCCCCCGGGACTAGCGGGAGCACAGATACGCAGTATTTT

size: -
length: 15
D: -
V: TRBV3-1/TRBV3-2
J: TRBJ1-5
CDR3: CASSPRGLSNQPQHF
DNA: TGTGCCAGCAGCCCTCGGGGACTGAGCAATCAGCCCCAGCATTTT

size: -
length: 17
D: TRBD2
V: TRBV27
J: TRBJ2-1
CDR3: CASSFRGTSGSMYEQFF
DNA: TGTGCCAGCAGTTTCCGGGGGACTAGCGGGAGTATGTATGAGCAGTTCTTC

size: -
length: 12
D: -
V: TRBV29-1
J: TRBJ1-2
CDR3: CSVDKVETVHTF
DNA: TGCAGCGTTGATAAGGTGGAAACAGTCCACACCTTC

size: -
length: 16
D: -
V: TRBV13
J: TRBJ1-6
CDR3: CASSPQGGGRDSPLHF
DNA: TGTGCCAGCAGCCCCCAAGGGGGAGGGCGGGATTCACCCCTCCACTTT

size: once
length: 14
D: -
V: TRBV30
J: TRBJ1-6
CDR3: CAWSPGREGSPLHF
DNA: TGTGCCTGGAGTCCTGGGAGGGAAGGTTCACCCCTCCACTTT

size: -
length: 17
D: -
V: TRBV18
J: TRBJ1-3
CDR3: CASSPPNRDRSGNTIYF
DNA: TGTGCCAGCTCACCACCGAACAGGGATCGCTCTGGAAACACCATATATTTT

size: -
length: 15
D: TRBD1
V: TRBV24-1
J: TRBJ1-5
CDR3: CATSDRTGYNQPQHF
DNA: TGTGCCACCAGTGACCGGACAGGTTACAATCAGCCCCAGCATTTT

size: -
length: 13
D: -
V: TRBV3-1/TRBV3-2
J: TRBJ1-5
CDR3: CASSQQDSQPQHF
DNA: TGTGCCAGCAGCCAGCAGGACAGTCAGCCCCAGCATTTT

size: few
length: 15
D: -
V: TRBV5-1
J: TRBJ1-6
CDR3: CASSLEGQTASPLHF
DNA: TGCGCCAGCAGCTTGGAAGGACAGACTGCGTCACCCCTCCACTTT

size: -
length: 15
D: TRBD1
V: TRBV5-8
J: TRBJ1-1
CDR3: CASNEDRVIGTEAFF
DNA: TGTGCCAGCAACGAGGACAGGGTAATCGGGACTGAAGCTTTCTTT

size: -
length: 16
D: -
V: TRBV11-3
J: TRBJ2-3
CDR3: CASSLSVQGRTDTQYF
DNA: TGTGCCAGCAGCTTATCCGTTCAGGGGCGGACAGATACGCAGTATTTT

size: -
length: 16
D: TRBD1
V: TRBV6-1
J: TRBJ1-1
CDR3: CASSEAGQGQNTEAFF
DNA: TGTGCCAGCAGTGAAGCGGGACAGGGGCAAAACACTGAAGCTTTCTTT

size: -
length: 13
D: TRBD1
V: TRBV4-1
J: TRBJ2-7
CDR3: CANPQGASYEQYF
DNA: TGCGCCAATCCACAGGGGGCTTCCTACGAGCAGTACTTC

size: -
length: 13
D: -
V: TRBV12-3/TRBV12-4
J: TRBJ2-3
CDR3: CASRDQGSDTQYF
DNA: TGTGCCAGCAGGGACCAGGGGTCAGATACGCAGTATTTT

size: -
length: 14
D: -
V: TRBV6-5
J: TRBJ1-1
CDR3: CASSYNRQNTEAFF
DNA: TGTGCCAGCAGTTACAACAGGCAGAACACTGAAGCTTTCTTT

size: -
length: 19
D: TRBD1
V: TRBV7-9
J: TRBJ1-1
CDR3: CASSSTFRDRGVEAPEAFF
DNA: TGTGCCAGCAGCTCAACTTTCCGGGACAGGGGTGTGGAGGCCCCTGAAGCTTTCTTT

size: -
length: 13
D: -
V: TRBV19
J: TRBJ2-1
CDR3: CASSTHRDNEQFF
DNA: TGTGCCAGTAGTACCCACAGAGACAATGAGCAGTTCTTC

size: -
length: 14
D: -
V: TRBV19
J: TRBJ2-1
CDR3: CASSTGRYYNEQFF
DNA: TGTGCCAGTAGTACGGGGAGGTACTACAATGAGCAGTTCTTC

size: -
length: 13
D: -
V: TRBV5-1
J: TRBJ1-1
CDR3: CASSEGANTEAFF
DNA: TGCGCCAGCAGCGAGGGTGCGAACACTGAAGCTTTCTTT

size: -
length: 13
D: -
V: TRBV19
J: TRBJ1-2
CDR3: CASSGGSIDGYTF
DNA: TGTGCCAGTAGTGGGGGCAGCATCGACGGCTACACCTTC

size: -
length: 15
D: TRBD1
V: TRBV5-1
J: TRBJ2-1
CDR3: CASTEGQGAYNEQFF
DNA: TGCGCCAGCACCGAGGGACAGGGGGCCTACAATGAGCAGTTCTTC

size: -
length: 15
D: -
V: TRBV2
J: TRBJ2-7
CDR3: CASRLIRAGSSEQYF
DNA: TGTGCCAGCAGGTTAATCCGAGCAGGGTCCAGCGAGCAGTACTTC

size: -
length: 18
D: -
V: TRBV5-1
J: TRBJ2-5
CDR3: CASSLGSSGVVYQETQYF
DNA: TGCGCCAGCAGCTTGGGGTCATCAGGGGTAGTTTACCAAGAGACCCAGTACTTC

size: -
length: 15
D: TRBD1
V: TRBV5-1
J: TRBJ1-4
CDR3: CASSPRTGSDEKLFF
DNA: TGCGCCAGCAGCCCGAGGACAGGGTCGGATGAAAAACTGTTTTTT

size: -
length: 16
D: TRBD2
V: TRBV29-1
J: TRBJ2-1
CDR3: CSVAGLAGVSGGEQFF
DNA: TGCAGCGTTGCCGGACTAGCGGGAGTGAGTGGTGGTGAGCAGTTCTTC

size: -
length: 18
D: -
V: TRBV6-2/TRBV6-3
J: TRBJ2-5
CDR3: CASSQPLGISGWRETQYF
DNA: TGTGCCAGCAGTCAACCACTGGGTATTTCCGGGTGGAGGGAGACCCAGTACTTC

size: -
length: 14
D: TRBD2
V: TRBV7-2
J: TRBJ2-1
CDR3: CASSPPGGGLEQFF
DNA: TGTGCCAGCAGCCCCCCTGGGGGGGGTCTTGAGCAGTTCTTC

size: -
length: 15
D: -
V: TRBV29-1
J: TRBJ1-2
CDR3: CSVDPGGGGVYGYTF
DNA: TGCAGCGTTGACCCGGGGGGGGGAGGCGTTTATGGCTACACCTTC

size: -
length: 16
D: TRBD1
V: TRBV7-9
J: TRBJ2-7
CDR3: CASSTPYRDRTYEQYF
DNA: TGTGCCAGCAGCACGCCCTACCGGGACAGGACATACGAGCAGTACTTC

size: -
length: 15
D: TRBD1
V: TRBV19
J: TRBJ1-1
CDR3: CASSPSQGAGAEAFF
DNA: TGTGCCAGTAGTCCATCACAGGGGGCAGGGGCTGAAGCTTTCTTT

size: -
length: 15
D: TRBD1
V: TRBV4-3
J: TRBJ2-1
CDR3: CASSQDRDSYNEQFF
DNA: TGCGCCAGCAGCCAAGACCGGGACAGCTACAATGAGCAGTTCTTC

size: -
length: 16
D: -
V: TRBV11-3
J: TRBJ2-3
CDR3: CASSLVVGPSTDTQYF
DNA: TGTGCCAGCAGCTTAGTGGTCGGTCCTAGCACAGATACGCAGTATTTT

size: -
length: 14
D: TRBD1
V: TRBV28
J: TRBJ1-2
CDR3: CASSTGTANYGYTF
DNA: TGTGCCAGCAGCACCGGGACAGCCAACTATGGCTACACCTTC

size: -
length: 14
D: -
V: TRBV27
J: TRBJ2-2
CDR3: CASRYVAGTGELFF
DNA: TGTGCCAGCCGCTATGTGGCGGGCACCGGGGAGCTGTTTTTT

size: -
length: 15
D: -
V: TRBV27
J: TRBJ2-2
CDR3: CASSQSRYGTGELFF
DNA: TGTGCCAGCAGCCAATCTCGGTACGGCACCGGGGAGCTGTTTTTT

size: -
length: 18
D: TRBD2
V: TRBV13
J: TRBJ2-3
CDR3: CASSGGLAGGTRTDTQYF
DNA: TGTGCCAGCAGCGGGGGACTAGCGGGAGGGACTCGCACAGATACGCAGTATTTT

size: -
length: 15
D: -
V: TRBV11-2
J: TRBJ2-3
CDR3: CASSSTTGDTDTQYF
DNA: TGTGCCAGCAGCTCGACCACCGGGGACACAGATACGCAGTATTTT

size: -
length: 15
D: TRBD1
V: TRBV6-5
J: TRBJ2-7
CDR3: CASSLDRGASYEQYF
DNA: TGTGCCAGCAGCTTAGACAGGGGGGCATCCTACGAGCAGTACTTC